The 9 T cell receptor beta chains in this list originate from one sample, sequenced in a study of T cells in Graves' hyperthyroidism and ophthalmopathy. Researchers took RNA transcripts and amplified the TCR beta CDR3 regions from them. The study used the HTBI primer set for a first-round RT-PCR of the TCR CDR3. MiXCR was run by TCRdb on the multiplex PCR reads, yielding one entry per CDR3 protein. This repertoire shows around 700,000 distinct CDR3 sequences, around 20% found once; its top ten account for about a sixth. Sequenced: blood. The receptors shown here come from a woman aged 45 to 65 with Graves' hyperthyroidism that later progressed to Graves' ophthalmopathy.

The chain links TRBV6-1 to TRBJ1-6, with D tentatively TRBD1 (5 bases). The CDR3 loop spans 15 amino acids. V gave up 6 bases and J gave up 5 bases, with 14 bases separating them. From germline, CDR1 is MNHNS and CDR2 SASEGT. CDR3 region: CASSRTGTDNSPLHF. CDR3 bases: TGTGCCAGCAGCAGAACCGGGACCGATAATTCACCCCTCCACTTT.

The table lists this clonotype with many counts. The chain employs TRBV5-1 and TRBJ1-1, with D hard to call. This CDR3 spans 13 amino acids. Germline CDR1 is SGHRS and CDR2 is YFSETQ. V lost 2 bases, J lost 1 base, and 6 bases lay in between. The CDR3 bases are TGCGCCAGCAGCTTCAAAGCGAACACTGAAGCTTTCTTT. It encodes CASSFKANTEAFF.

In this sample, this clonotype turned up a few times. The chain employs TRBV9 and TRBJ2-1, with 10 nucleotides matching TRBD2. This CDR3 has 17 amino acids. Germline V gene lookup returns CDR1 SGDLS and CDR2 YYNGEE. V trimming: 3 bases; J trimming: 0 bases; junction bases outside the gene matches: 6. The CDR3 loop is CASSAASGGSSYNEQFF. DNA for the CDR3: TGTGCCAGCAGCGCCGCTAGCGGGGGTAGCTCCTACAATGAGCAGTTCTTC.

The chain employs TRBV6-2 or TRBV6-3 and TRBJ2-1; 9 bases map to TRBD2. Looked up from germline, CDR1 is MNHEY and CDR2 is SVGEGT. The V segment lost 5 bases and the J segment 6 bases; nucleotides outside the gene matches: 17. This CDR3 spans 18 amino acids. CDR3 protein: CASSPIRRGGPSPNEQFF. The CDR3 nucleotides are TGTGCCAGCAGTCCCATTAGGCGGGGGGGTCCCTCCCCCAATGAGCAGTTCTTC.

CDR3 DNA: TGTGCCAGCAGCCCTCAGGGTGGAATCTATGGCTACACCTTC. Its translation is CASSPQGGIYGYTF. The gene calls are TRBV14 and TRBJ1-2, with a possible D match to TRBD1 (5 bases). CDR3 length: 14 residues. Trimming took 4 bases from V and 4 from J, leaving 13 bases between them. Germline-derived CDR1 and CDR2 are SGHDN and FVKESK.

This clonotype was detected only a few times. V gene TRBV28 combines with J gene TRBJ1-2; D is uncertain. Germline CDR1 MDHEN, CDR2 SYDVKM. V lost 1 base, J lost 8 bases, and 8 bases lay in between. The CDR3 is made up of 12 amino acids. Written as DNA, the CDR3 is TGTGCCAGCAGTTTATCGGAGGGCGGCTACACCTTC. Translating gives CASSLSEGGYTF.

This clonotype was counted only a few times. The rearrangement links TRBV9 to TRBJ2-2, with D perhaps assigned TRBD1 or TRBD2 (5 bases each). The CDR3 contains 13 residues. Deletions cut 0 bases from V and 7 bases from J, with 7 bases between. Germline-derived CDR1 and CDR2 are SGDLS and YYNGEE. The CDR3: CASSVVGDGELFF. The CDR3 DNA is TGTGCCAGCAGCGTAGTGGGGGACGGGGAGCTGTTTTTT.

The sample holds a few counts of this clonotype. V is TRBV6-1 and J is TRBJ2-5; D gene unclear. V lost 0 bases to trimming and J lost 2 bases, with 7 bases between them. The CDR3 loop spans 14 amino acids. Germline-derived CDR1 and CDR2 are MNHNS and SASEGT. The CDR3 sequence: CASSEALRQETQYF. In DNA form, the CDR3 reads TGTGCCAGCAGTGAAGCCTTGCGGCAAGAGACCCAGTACTTC.

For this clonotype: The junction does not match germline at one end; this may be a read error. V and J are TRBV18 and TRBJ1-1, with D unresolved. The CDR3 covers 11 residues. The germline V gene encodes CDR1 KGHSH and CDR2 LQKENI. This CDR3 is CAGSPSIEAFF. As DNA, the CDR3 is TGTGCCGGCTCACCGAGCATTGAAGCTTTCTTT.